Each of the 21 T cell receptor beta chains below was sequenced from the same sample in a study of cytomegalovirus exposure and HLA in healthy donors. Sequenced by immunoSEQ multiplex PCR; TCRdb stores in-frame clones only, minus some. Seen here are about 160,000 clones, 75% to 90% observed once, and the top ten hold 2% to 2.5%. Sequencing was done on a sample of PBMCs. The receptors derive from a young woman in good health and CMV-seronegative.

V is TRBV4-3 and J is TRBJ2-3, with 9 bases identical to TRBD2. The germline V gene encodes CDR1 LGHNA and CDR2 YSLEER. The CDR3 consists of 19 residues. Trimming cost V 1 base and J 4 bases; bases outside gene matches: 15. This chain's CDR3 is CASSQGAYSSGISADTQYF. CDR3 in DNA: TGCGCCAGCAGCCAAGGAGCCTATTCTAGCGGGATTAGTGCAGATACGCAGTATTTT.

The rearrangement links TRBV5-6 to TRBJ1-2, with TRBD1 matching over 7 bases. Germline lookup yields CDR1 SGHDT and CDR2 YYEEEE. After removal of 4 bases from V and 8 bases from J, the junction contained 8 bases not matched to a gene. The CDR3 has 13 residues. The CDR3 spells CASSIPPGGGYTF. CDR3 nucleotide sequence: TGTGCCAGCAGCATCCCACCAGGGGGAGGCTACACCTTC. The full variable domain, rest sourced from reference TRBV5-6 and TRBJ1-2, is DAGVTQSPTHLIKTRGQQVTLRCSPKSGHDTVSWYQQALGQGPQFIFQYYEEEERQRGNFPDRFSGHQFPNYSSELNVNALLLGDSALYLCASSIPPGGGYTFGSGTRLTVV.

This rearrangement joins TRBV19 to TRBJ2-7, with 11 positions matching TRBD1. The CDR3 totals 14 residues. Germline V gene sequence: CDR1 LNHDA, CDR2 SQIVND (reference sequence). V gave up 6 bases and J gave up 3 bases; unmatched junction bases: 4. The CDR3 region is CASRDRGQVYEQYF. The CDR3 DNA sequence: TGTGCCAGTAGGGACAGGGGGCAAGTCTACGAGCAGTACTTC.

J is TRBJ2-5 and V is TRBV29-1; the D gene is possibly TRBD1 (6 bases). With 5 bases removed from V and 4 bases from J, the gap between germline ends came to 11 bases. Germline lookup yields CDR1 SQVTM and CDR2 ANQGSEA. This CDR3 is built from 12 residues. CDR3 residues: CSVQGLGETQYF. The DNA of the CDR3 is TGCAGCGTTCAGGGGCTGGGAGAGACCCAGTACTTC.

This clone has more than one count but fewer than ten. The chain uses TRBV2 and TRBJ1-5, with unresolved D. The CDR3 runs to 14 residues. Trimming removed 9 bases from V and 5 bases from J, with 17 bases in between. CDR1 SNHLY and CDR2 FYNNEI come from the germline V gene. This chain's CDR3 is CASGISLLDQPQHF. The CDR3 coding sequence is TGTGCCAGTGGTATCTCGCTTCTAGATCAGCCCCAGCATTTT.

This chain's CDR3 is CASFPQIGAEQYF. The CDR3 DNA reads as TGTGCCAGCTTCCCCCAAATAGGAGCGGAGCAGTACTTC. This chain uses TRBV27 with TRBJ2-7; D call uncertain. CDR1 and CDR2 (germline): MNHEY, SMNVEV (reference sequence). The CDR3 is 13 amino acids. Trimming left V 8 bases short and J 7 bases short, with 18 bases between.

This rearrangement joins TRBV27 to TRBJ1-2, with no clear D. The germline gives CDR1 MNHEY, CDR2 SMNVEV (reference sequence). Trimming shortened V by 3 bases and J by 13 bases, and 18 bases separated the two germline ends. The CDR3 sequence is 13 residues long. As DNA, the CDR3 is TGTGCCAGCAGTTTTCCGGCGGGTGGTTTTCTCACCTTC. This encodes CASSFPAGGFLTF.

The rearrangement joins TRBV6-5 to TRBJ1-3; the D is unclear. The CDR3 extends over 15 amino acids. The V gene's germline CDR1 is MNHEY and CDR2 SVGAGI. Trimming left V 2 bases short and J 0 bases short, with 8 bases between. The CDR3 DNA reads TGTGCCAGCAGTTACGGAACAGCCTCTGGAAACACCATATATTTT. This encodes CASSYGTASGNTIYF.

Turning to this clone: Other nucleotide sequences from this sample produce the same CDR3. As DNA, the CDR3 is TGCAGCGTTCTACCGGGACAGGGGGATGGCTACACCTTC. Protein sequence: CSVLPGQGDGYTF. The chain is built from TRBV29-1 and TRBJ1-2, with 11 bases aligning to TRBD1. J lost 6 bases, V lost 5 bases, and 5 bases had no gene match. This CDR3 comprises 13 residues. CDR1 and CDR2 (germline): SQVTM, ANQGSEA.

J is TRBJ2-7 and V is TRBV19; 11 bases align to TRBD1. Trimming cost V 5 bases and J 2 bases; bases outside gene matches: 8. The CDR3 length is 16 residues. CDR1 LNHDA and CDR2 SQIVND come from the germline V gene (reference sequence). The CDR3, as DNA: TGTGCCAGTAGTTCCCGGGACAGGGGGACACCCTACGAGCAGTACTTC. Its translation: CASSSRDRGTPYEQYF.

This clone was observed once. The chain has TRBV5-1 and TRBJ1-2; D is unclear. V lost 7 bases and J lost 1, with 2 bases in between. The germline V gene has CDR1 SGHRS and CDR2 YFSETQ. CDR3 length: 10 residues. CDR3 amino acids: CASLNYGYTF. The CDR3 nucleotides are TGCGCCAGCCTTAACTATGGCTACACCTTC.

V is TRBV11-3 and J is TRBJ2-5; the match to TRBD1 covers 7 bases. V trimming: 6 bases; J trimming: 3 bases; junction bases outside the gene matches: 1. The CDR3 is 12 amino acids. Germline-derived CDR1 and CDR2 are SGHNT and YENEEA. The CDR3, as DNA: TGTGCCAGCAGTGGGACAGAAGAGACCCAGTACTTC. As protein: CASSGTEETQYF.

The chain carries TRBV19 and TRBJ2-5; 8 nucleotides match TRBD1. The germline CDR1 and CDR2 sequences are LNHDA and SQIVND (reference sequence). The V gene end was trimmed by 3 bases and the J gene end by 7 bases; junction bases not matched to a gene: 10. The CDR3 has 15 amino acids. This CDR3 is CASSIGQGAIGTQYF. The CDR3 nucleotides read TGTGCCAGTAGTATTGGGCAGGGGGCGATTGGGACCCAGTACTTC.

The chain combines TRBV4-1 with TRBJ2-7; 9 bases fit TRBD2. This CDR3 is 16 amino acids long. Per the germline V gene, CDR1 is MGHRA and CDR2 is YSYEKL. Trimming at V came to 1 base and at J to 0 bases, leaving 4 bases not matched to a gene. CDR3 in amino acids: CASSQVVAGDSYEQYF. The CDR3 DNA sequence: TGCGCCAGCAGCCAAGTGGTAGCGGGAGACTCCTACGAGCAGTACTTC.

The CDR3 here is CAWAGGIQETQYF. The CDR3 DNA follows: TGTGCCTGGGCAGGGGGTATCCAAGAGACCCAGTACTTC. This chain links TRBV30 with TRBJ2-5; 7 nucleotides agree with TRBD1. The V and J ends lost 5 bases and 1 base, in that order; junction bases with no gene match: 4. Looked up from germline, CDR1 is GTSNPN and CDR2 is SVGIG (reference sequence). CDR3 length: 13 amino acids. Supplemented by reference TRBV30 and TRBJ2-5, the full variable domain reads SQTIHQWPATLVQPVGSPLSLECTVEGTSNPNLYWYRQAAGRGLQLLFYSVGIGQISSEVPQNLSASRPQDRQFILSSKKLLLSDSGFYLCAWAGGIQETQYFGPGTRLLVL.

V usage is TRBV27 and J usage is TRBJ2-5, with 9 positions matching TRBD1. The junction had 7 bases not matched to a gene; V was cut back by 6 bases and J by 5 bases. This CDR3 region has 14 residues. The germline V gene has CDR1 MNHEY and CDR2 SMNVEV (reference sequence). CDR3 DNA: TGTGCCAGCAGGAAGGACAGGGGAGGGGAGACCCAGTACTTC. It translates to CASRKDRGGETQYF.

The chain links TRBV5-1 to TRBJ2-5; no clear D. CDR1 is SGHRS, CDR2 YFSETQ, per germline. The V and J ends lost 2 bases and 4 bases respectively, with 6 bases between them. This CDR3 is built from 12 residues. The CDR3 protein is CASSFGGETQYF. In DNA form, the CDR3 reads TGCGCCAGCAGCTTCGGCGGAGAGACCCAGTACTTC. Full variable domain (rest looked up from reference TRBV5-1 and TRBJ2-5): KAGVTQTPRYLIKTRGQQVTLSCSPISGHRSVSWYQQTPGQGLQFLFEYFSETQRNKGNFPGRFSGRQFSNSRSEMNVSTLELGDSALYLCASSFGGETQYFGPGTRLLVL.

J is TRBJ2-7 and V is TRBV7-2; 9 bases line up with TRBD2. CDR1 and CDR2 from the germline V gene are SGHTA and FQGNSA. V lost 0 bases to trimming and J lost 1 base; unmatched junction nucleotides: 7. The CDR3 extends over 17 amino acids. CDR3 DNA: TGTGCCAGCAGCTTAGCCCCGACTAGCGGAGGGTCCTACGAGCAGTACTTC. This sequence encodes CASSLAPTSGGSYEQYF. Drawing the rest from reference TRBV7-2 and TRBJ2-7, the complete variable domain is GAGVSQSPSNKVTEKGKDVELRCDPISGHTALYWYRQSLGQGLEFLIYFQGNSAPDKSGLPSDRFSAERTGGSVSTLTIQRTQQEDSAVYLCASSLAPTSGGSYEQYFGPGTRLTVT.

This chain joins TRBV25-1 and TRBJ1-2; D is ambiguous. In germline, CDR1 is MGHDK, CDR2 SYGVNS. V was trimmed by 3 bases and J by 2 bases, leaving 4 bases between them. The CDR3 length is 12 residues. The CDR3 nucleotides read TGTGCCAGCAGTGATCCGAACTATGGCTACACCTTC. It translates to CASSDPNYGYTF.

The CDR3 nucleotides are TGCGCCAGCAGCCAAGATGGACAGGCGAACACAGATACGCAGTATTTT. This sequence encodes CASSQDGQANTDTQYF. V and J are TRBV4-3 and TRBJ2-3, with TRBD1 identical over 7 bases. This CDR3 is built from 16 residues. The germline gives CDR1 LGHNA, CDR2 YSLEER. The junction had 5 bases not matched to a gene; V was cut back by 0 bases and J by 2 bases.

This rearrangement joins TRBV7-8 to TRBJ2-7, with 9 bases aligning to TRBD1. J was trimmed by 5 bases and V by 4 bases; bases with no gene match: 3. The CDR3 runs to 13 residues. Germline V CDR1 and CDR2: SGHVS, FQNEAQ. CDR3 region: CASSSQGANEQYF. The CDR3 region has the DNA TGTGCCAGCAGCTCACAGGGGGCCAACGAGCAGTACTTC.